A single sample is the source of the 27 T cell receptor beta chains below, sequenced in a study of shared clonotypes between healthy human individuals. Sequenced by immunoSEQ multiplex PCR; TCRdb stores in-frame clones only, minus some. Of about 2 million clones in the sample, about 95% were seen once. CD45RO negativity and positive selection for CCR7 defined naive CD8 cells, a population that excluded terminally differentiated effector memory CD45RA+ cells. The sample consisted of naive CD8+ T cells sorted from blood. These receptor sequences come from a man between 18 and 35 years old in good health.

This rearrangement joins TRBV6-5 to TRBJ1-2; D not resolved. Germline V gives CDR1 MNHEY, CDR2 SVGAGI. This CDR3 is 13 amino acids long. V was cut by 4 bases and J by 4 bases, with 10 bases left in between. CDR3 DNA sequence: TGTGCCAGCAGTTCATCCGGCTCCTATGGCTACACCTTC. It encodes CASSSSGSYGYTF.

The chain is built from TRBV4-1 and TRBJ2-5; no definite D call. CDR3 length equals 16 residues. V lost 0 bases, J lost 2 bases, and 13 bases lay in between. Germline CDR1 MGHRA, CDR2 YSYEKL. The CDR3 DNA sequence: TGCGCCAGCAGCCAAGACGTGGGCAGGTTTCAAGAGACCCAGTACTTC. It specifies CASSQDVGRFQETQYF.

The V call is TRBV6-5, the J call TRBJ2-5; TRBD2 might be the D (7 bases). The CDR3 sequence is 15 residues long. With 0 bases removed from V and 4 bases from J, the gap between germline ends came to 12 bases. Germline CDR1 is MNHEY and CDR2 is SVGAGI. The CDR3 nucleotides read TGTGCCAGCAGTTACTCTCCAGGGGAGGGAGAGACCCAGTACTTC. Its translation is CASSYSPGEGETQYF.

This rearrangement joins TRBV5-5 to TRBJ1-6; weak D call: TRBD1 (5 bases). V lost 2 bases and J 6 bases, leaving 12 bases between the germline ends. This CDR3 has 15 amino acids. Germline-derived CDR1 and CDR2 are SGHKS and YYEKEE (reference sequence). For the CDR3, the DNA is TGTGCCAGCAGCTTCCAGGGAAACGTTAATTCACCCCTCCACTTT. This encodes CASSFQGNVNSPLHF.

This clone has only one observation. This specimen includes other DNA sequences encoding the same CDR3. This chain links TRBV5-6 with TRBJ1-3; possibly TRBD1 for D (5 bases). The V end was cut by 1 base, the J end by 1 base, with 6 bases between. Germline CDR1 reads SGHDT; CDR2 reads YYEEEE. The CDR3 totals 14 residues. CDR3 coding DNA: TGTGCCAGCAGCTTGTCAGGGTCTGGAAACACCATATATTTT. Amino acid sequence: CASSLSGSGNTIYF.

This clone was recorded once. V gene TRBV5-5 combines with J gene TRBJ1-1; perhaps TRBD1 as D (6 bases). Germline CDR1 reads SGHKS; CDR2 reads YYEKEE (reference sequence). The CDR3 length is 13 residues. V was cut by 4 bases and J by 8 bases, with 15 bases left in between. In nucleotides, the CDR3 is TGTGCCAGCAGCGATACAGGGACCCGGGAAGCTTTCTTT. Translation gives CASSDTGTREAFF.

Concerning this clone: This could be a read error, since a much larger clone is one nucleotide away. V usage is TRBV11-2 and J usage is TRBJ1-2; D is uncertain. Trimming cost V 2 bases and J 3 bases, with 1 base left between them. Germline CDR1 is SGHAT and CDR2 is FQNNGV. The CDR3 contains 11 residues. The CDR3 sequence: CASSLYYGYTF. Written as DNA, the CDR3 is TGTGCCAGCAGCTTATACTATGGCTACACCTTC.

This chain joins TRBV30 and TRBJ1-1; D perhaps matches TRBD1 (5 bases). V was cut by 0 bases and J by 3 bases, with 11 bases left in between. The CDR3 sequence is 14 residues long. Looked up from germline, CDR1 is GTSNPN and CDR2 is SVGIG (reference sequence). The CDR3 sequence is CAWSVPGPDTEAFF. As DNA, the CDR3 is TGTGCCTGGAGTGTACCGGGGCCCGACACTGAAGCTTTCTTT. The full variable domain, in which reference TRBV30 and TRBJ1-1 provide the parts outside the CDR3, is SQTIHQWPATLVQPVGSPLSLECTVEGTSNPNLYWYRQAAGRGLQLLFYSVGIGQISSEVPQNLSASRPQDRQFILSSKKLLLSDSGFYLCAWSVPGPDTEAFFGQGTRLTVV.

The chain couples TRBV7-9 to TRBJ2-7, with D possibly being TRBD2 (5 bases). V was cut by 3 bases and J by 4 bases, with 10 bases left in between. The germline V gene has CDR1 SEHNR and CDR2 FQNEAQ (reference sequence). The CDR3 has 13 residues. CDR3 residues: CASSFGEGYEQYF. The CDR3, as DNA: TGTGCCAGCAGCTTCGGAGAGGGTTACGAGCAGTACTTC.

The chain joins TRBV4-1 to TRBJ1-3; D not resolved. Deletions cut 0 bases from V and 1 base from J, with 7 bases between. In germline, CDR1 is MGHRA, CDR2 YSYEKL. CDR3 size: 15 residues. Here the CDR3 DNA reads TGCGCCAGCAGCCAAGATACGGATTCTGGAAACACCATATATTTT. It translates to CASSQDTDSGNTIYF.

The DNA of the CDR3 is TGTGCCAGCAGGGGGGGACAGCCGATTGCTGGAAACACCATATATTTT. Protein sequence: CASRGGQPIAGNTIYF. The chain couples TRBV2 to TRBJ1-3; 7 bases align to TRBD1. The CDR3 has 16 amino acids. After removal of 6 bases from V and 2 bases from J, the junction contained 10 bases not matched to a gene. In germline, CDR1 is SNHLY, CDR2 FYNNEI.

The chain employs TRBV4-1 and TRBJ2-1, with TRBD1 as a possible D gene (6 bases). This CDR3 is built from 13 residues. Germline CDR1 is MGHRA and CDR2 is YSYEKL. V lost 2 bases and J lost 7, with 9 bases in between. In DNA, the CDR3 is TGCGCCAGCAGCCAACAGGGGACGAATGAGCAGTTCTTC. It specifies CASSQQGTNEQFF.

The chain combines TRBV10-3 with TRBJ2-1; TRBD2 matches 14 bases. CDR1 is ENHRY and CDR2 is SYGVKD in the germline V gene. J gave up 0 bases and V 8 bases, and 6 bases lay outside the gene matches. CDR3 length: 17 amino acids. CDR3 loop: CAIAGLAGESSYNEQFF. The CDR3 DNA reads TGTGCCATCGCGGGACTAGCGGGAGAAAGCTCCTACAATGAGCAGTTCTTC.

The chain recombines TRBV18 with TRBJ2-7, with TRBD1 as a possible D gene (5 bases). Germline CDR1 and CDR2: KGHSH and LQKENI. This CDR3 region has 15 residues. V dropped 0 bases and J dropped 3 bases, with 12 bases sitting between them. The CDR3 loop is CASSPPGAGRYEQYF. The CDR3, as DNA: TGTGCCAGCTCACCACCTGGGGCAGGGCGCTACGAGCAGTACTTC.

The CDR3 here is CASSEGLAGALSTDTQYF. In DNA form, the CDR3 reads TGTGCCAGCAGTGAAGGATTAGCGGGGGCCCTAAGCACAGATACGCAGTATTTT. The rearrangement uses TRBV2 and TRBJ2-3; 9 positions agree with TRBD2. V gave up 1 base and J gave up 0 bases; unmatched junction bases: 8. The length of the CDR3 is 18 residues. Per the germline V gene, CDR1 is SNHLY and CDR2 is FYNNEI.

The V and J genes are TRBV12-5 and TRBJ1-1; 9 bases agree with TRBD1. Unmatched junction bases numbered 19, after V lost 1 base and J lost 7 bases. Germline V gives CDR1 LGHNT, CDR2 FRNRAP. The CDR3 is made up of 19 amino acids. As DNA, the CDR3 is TGTGCTAGTGGTTTGGGGCACCCTGGACAGGGGACCCCAAGCGGTGAAGCTTTCTTT. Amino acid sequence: CASGLGHPGQGTPSGEAFF.

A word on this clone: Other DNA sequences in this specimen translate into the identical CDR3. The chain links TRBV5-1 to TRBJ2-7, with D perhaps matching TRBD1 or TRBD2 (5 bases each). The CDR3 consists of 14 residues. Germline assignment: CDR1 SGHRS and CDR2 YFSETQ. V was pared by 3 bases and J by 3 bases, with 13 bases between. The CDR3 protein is CASSSPGTSYEQYF. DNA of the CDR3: TGCGCCAGCAGCTCCCCTGGGACGAGCTACGAGCAGTACTTC.

CDR3: CASSGTSGPYNEQFF. In nucleotides, the CDR3 is TGTGCCAGCAGTGGAACTAGCGGGCCCTACAATGAGCAGTTCTTC. The chain links TRBV27 to TRBJ2-1; 9 bases match TRBD2. V trimming: 5 bases; J trimming: 2 bases; junction bases outside the gene matches: 4. This CDR3 is 15 amino acids long. Germline CDR1 MNHEY, CDR2 SMNVEV (reference sequence).

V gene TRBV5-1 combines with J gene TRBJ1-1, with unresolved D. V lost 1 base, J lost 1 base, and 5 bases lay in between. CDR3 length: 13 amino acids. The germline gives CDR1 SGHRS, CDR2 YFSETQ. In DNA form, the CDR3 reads TGCGCCAGCAGCTTGTGGCCGAACACTGAAGCTTTCTTT. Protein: CASSLWPNTEAFF.

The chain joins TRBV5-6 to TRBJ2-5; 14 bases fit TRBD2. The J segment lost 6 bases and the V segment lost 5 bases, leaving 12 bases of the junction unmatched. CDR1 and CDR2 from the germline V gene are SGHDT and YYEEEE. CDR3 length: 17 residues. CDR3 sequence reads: CASRQWGTSGSLKTQYF. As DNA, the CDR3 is TGTGCCAGCAGACAATGGGGGACTAGCGGGAGCCTCAAGACCCAGTACTTC.

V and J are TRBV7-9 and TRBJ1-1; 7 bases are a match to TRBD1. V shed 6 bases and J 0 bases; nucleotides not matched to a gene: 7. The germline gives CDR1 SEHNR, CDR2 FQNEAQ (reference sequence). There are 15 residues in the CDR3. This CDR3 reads CASSQIQGMNTEAFF. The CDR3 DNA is TGTGCCAGCAGTCAAATACAGGGGATGAACACTGAAGCTTTCTTT.

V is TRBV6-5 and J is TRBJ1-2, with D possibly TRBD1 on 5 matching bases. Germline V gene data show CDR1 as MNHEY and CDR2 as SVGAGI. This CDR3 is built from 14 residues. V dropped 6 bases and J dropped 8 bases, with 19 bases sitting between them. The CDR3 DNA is TGTGCCAGCAGACCCGCATGGGGGACGGAAGGCTACACCTTC. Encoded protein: CASRPAWGTEGYTF.

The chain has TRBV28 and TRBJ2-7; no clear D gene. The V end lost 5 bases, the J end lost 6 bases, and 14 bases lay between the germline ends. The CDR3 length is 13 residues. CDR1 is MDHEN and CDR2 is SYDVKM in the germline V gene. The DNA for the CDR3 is TGTGCCAGCAGTCTAAGCCTCTCATCCGAGCAGTACTTC. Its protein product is CASSLSLSSEQYF.

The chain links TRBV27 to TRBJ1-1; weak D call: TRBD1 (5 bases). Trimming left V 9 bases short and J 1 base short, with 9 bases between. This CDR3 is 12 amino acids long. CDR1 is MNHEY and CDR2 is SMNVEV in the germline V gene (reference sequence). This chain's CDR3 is CASLGENTEAFF. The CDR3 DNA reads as TGTGCCAGTCTGGGGGAGAACACTGAAGCTTTCTTT.

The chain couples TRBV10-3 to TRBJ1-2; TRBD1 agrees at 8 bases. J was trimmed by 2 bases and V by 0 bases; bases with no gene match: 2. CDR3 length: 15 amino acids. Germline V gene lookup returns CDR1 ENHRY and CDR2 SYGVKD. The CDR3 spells CAISESGQGNYGYTF. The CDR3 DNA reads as TGTGCCATCAGTGAGTCAGGACAGGGAAACTATGGCTACACCTTC.

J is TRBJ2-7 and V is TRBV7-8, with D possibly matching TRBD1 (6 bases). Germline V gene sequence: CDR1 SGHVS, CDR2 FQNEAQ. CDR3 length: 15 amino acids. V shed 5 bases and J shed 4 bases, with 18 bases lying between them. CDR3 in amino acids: CASSHQDSLVYEQYF. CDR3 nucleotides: TGTGCCAGCAGCCACCAGGACAGTTTAGTTTACGAGCAGTACTTC.

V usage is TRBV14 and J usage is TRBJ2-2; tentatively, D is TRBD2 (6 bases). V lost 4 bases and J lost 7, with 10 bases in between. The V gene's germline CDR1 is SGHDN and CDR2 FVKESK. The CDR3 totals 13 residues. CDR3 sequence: CASSLVAVGELFF. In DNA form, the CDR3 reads TGTGCCAGCAGCCTGGTAGCGGTCGGGGAGCTGTTTTTT.